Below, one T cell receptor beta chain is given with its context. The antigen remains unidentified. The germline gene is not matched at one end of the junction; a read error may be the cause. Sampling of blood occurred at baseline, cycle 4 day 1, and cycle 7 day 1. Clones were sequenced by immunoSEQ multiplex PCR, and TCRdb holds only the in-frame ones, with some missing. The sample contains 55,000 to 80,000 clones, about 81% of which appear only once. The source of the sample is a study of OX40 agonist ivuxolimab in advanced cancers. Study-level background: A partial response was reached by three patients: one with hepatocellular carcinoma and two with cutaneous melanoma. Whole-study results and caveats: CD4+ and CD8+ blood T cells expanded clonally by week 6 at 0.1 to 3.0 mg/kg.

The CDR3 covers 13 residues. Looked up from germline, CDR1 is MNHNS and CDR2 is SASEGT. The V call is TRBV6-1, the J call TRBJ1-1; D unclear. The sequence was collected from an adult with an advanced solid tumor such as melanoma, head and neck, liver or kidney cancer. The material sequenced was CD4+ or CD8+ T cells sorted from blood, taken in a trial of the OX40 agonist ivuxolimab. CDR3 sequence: CAGSETMNTEAFF. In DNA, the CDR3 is TGTGCCGGCAGTGAGACGATGAACACTGAAGCTTTCTTT.